This T cell receptor beta chain was identified during a study of human T cells and chemical hapten exposure. Study summary: The sensitizing agent was 2% DPC, placed on about 2 cm by about 2 cm of upper inner arm skin. Patients, chiefly female, had alopecia areata, totalis or universalis.

This clonotype was seen ten or more times. The time point: pre-sensitization, week 0. The treatment is: therapeutic diphenylcyclopropenone sensitization with weekly scalp DPC. Each donor was an alopecia patient between 18 and 70 years of age who qualified for DPC. Original methodology: Samples ranged from about 23,224 to 690,600 TCRs, with a median of about 96,000. TCRdb re-called the RACE reads through MiXCR, storing one row per CDR3 protein. What appears here as the V and J calls and clone size reflects TCRdb's work, not the paper's. The table shows about 260,000 distinct CDR3 sequences, with 7.5% to 10% occurring only once. This TCR was sampled from a woman aged 40 to 50 with alopecia areata. Some clones in this sample may be carry-over from other donors' samples. The sequencing here drew on whole blood, taken in connection with sensitization to the hapten diphenylcyclopropenone (DPC).

The CDR3 protein is CATSRERAGGPGEQFF. CDR3 sequence (DNA): TGTGCCACCAGCAGAGAAAGAGCGGGAGGGCCTGGTGAGCAGTTCTTC. The chain carries TRBV15 and TRBJ2-1; the match to TRBD2 covers 10 bases. CDR1 and CDR2 from the germline V gene are LNHNV and YYDKDF (reference sequence). V lost 0 bases and J lost 9; bases outside the gene matches: 8. The CDR3 runs to 16 residues. The full variable domain, its missing parts supplied by reference TRBV15 and TRBJ2-1, is DAMVIQNPRYQVTQFGKPVTLSCSQTLNHNVMYWYQQKSSQAPKLLFHYYDKDFNNEADTPDNFQSRRPNTSFCFLDIRSPGLGDTAMYLCATSRERAGGPGEQFFGPGTRLTVL.